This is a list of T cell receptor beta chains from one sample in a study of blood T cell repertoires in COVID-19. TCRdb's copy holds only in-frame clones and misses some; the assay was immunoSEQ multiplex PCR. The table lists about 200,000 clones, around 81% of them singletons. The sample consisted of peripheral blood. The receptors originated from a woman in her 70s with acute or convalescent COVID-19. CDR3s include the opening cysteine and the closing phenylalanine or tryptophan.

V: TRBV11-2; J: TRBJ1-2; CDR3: CASSLGGWFGYTF
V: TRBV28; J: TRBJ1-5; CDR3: CASSDRGLRSNQPQHF
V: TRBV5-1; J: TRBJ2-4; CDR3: CASSLITGAKNIQYF
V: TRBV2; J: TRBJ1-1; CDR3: CASSGDRDTEAFF
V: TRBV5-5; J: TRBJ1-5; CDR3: CASSLAHGYNQPQHF
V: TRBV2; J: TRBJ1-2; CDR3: CASRKDGPSGYGYTF
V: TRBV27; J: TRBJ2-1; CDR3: CASSPPLTSSLLVFDEQFF
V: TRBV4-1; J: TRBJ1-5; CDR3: CASSVGPGQSNQPQHF
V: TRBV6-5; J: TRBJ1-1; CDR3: CASTGDGDTEAFF
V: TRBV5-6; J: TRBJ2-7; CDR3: CASRTGRRGEQYF
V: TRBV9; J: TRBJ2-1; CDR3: CASSPRLAGVSNEQFF
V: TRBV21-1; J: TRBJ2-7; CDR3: CASRIYNRASTYEQYF
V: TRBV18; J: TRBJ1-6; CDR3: CASSPGGVYNSPLHF
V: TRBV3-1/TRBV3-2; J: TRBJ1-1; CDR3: CASSQDGRGWAEAFF
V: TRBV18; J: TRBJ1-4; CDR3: CASSPGGGGLQLFF
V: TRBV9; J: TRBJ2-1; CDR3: CASSVGVGDEQFF
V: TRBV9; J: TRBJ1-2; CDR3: CASSVATNYGYTF
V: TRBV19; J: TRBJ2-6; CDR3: CASSRAPGQRLSGANVLTF
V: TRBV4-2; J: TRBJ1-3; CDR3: CASSQEGGTGFLFSGNTIYF
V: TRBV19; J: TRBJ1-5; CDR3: CASSTRQGDQPQHF
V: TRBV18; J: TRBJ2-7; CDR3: CASSPRRFSEQYF
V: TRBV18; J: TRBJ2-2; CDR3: CASSPGGGSTGELFF
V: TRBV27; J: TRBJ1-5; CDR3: CASSPDREAANQPQHF
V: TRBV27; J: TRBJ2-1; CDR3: CASSRDRGGGEQFF
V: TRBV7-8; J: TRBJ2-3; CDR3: CASSPLAGGPGTDTQYF
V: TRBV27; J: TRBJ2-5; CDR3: CASSRDRQQETQYF
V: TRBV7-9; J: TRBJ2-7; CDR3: CASSWGTSGSDEQYF
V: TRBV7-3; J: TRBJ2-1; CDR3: CASSLRDSSYNEQFF
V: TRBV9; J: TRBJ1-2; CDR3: CASSTRQGVSSGYTF
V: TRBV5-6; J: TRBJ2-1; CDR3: CASSLGTGSSYNEQFF
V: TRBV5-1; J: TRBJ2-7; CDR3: CASSFQGSGSYEQYF
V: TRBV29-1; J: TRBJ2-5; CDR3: CSVETGGRETQYF
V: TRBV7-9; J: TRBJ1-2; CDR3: CASSRDYYGYTF
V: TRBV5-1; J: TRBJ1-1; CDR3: CASSRDLDTEAFF
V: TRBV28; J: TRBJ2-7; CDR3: CASSAGTEHYEQYF
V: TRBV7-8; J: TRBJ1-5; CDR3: CASSLGGGDQPQHF
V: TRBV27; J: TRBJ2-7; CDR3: CASSLLGPYEQYF
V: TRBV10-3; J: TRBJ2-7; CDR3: CAISEDTSYEQYF
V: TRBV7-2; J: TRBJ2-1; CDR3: CASSLGLDSYNEQFF
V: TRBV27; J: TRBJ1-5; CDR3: CASSPDRGRYQPQHF
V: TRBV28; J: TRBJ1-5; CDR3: CASSPPGGAGGQPQHF